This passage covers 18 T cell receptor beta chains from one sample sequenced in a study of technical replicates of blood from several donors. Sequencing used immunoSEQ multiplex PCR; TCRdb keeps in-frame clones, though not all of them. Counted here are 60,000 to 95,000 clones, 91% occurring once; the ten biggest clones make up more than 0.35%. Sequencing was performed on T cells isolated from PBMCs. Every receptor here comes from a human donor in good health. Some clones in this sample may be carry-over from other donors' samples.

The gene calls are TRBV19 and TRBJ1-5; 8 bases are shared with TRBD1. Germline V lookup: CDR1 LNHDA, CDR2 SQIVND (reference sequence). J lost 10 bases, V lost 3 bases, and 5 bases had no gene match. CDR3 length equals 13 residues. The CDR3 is CASSMGQEGPQHF. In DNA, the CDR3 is TGTGCCAGTAGTATGGGACAGGAGGGACCCCAGCATTTT.

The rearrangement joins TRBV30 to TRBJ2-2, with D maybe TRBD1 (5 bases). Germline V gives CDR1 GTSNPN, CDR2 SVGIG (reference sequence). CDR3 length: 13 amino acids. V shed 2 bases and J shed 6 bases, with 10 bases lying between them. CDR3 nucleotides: TGTGCCTGGAGTACACAGGCCTCCGGGGAGCTGTTTTTT. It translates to CAWSTQASGELFF.

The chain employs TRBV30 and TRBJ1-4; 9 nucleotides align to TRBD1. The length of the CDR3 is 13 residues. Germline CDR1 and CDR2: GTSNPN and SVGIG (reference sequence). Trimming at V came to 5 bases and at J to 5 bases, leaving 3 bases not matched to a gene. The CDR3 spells CAWGTGKNEKLFF. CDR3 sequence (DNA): TGTGCCTGGGGGACAGGGAAAAATGAAAAACTGTTTTTT.

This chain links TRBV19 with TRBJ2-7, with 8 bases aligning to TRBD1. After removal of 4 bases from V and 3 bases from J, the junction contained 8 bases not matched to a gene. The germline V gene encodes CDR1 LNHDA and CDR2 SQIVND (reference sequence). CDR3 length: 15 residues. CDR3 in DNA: TGTGCCAGTAGTAGATCCGGGACAGGAGACTACGAGCAGTACTTC. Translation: CASSRSGTGDYEQYF.

The CDR3 DNA sequence: TGTGCCAGCAGCCTACCCAGGGTTTCCCCGTCTGGGGCCAACGTCCTGACTTTC. Its protein is CASSLPRVSPSGANVLTF. The chain joins TRBV5-4 to TRBJ2-6, with D possibly TRBD1 on 5 matching bases. The CDR3 is 18 amino acids. The V end was cut by 4 bases, the J end by 1 base, with 18 bases between. Germline values: CDR1 SGHNT, CDR2 YYREEE (reference sequence).

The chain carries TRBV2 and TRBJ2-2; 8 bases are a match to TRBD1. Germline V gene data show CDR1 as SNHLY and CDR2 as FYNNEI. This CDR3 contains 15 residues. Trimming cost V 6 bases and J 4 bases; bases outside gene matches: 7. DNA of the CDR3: TGTGCCAGCAGGGAGGACAGGGTCAGCACCGGGGAGCTGTTTTTT. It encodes CASREDRVSTGELFF.

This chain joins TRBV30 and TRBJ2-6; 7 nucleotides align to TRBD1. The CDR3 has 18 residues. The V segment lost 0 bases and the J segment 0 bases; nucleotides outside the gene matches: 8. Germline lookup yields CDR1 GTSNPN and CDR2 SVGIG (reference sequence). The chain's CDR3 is CAWSVRLRGSSGANVLTF. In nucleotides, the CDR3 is TGTGCCTGGAGTGTACGGCTCAGGGGGAGCTCTGGGGCCAACGTCCTGACTTTC.

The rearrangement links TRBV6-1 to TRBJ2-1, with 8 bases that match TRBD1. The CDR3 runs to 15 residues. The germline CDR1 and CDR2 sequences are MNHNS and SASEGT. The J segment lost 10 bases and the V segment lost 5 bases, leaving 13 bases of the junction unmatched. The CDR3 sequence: CASSPRDRNPMEQFF. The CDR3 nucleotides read TGTGCCAGCAGTCCCCGGGACAGGAACCCGATGGAGCAGTTCTTC.

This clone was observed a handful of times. The CDR3 sequence: CSVERGGKVFF. The CDR3 DNA is TGCAGCGTTGAGCGCGGGGGCAAGGTGTTTTTT. The J gene is TRBJ2-2, the V gene TRBV29-1, with D possibly matching TRBD2 (7 bases). The V end lost 3 bases, the J end lost 15 bases, and 14 bases lay between the germline ends. CDR1 and CDR2 from the germline V gene are SQVTM and ANQGSEA. CDR3 size: 11 residues.

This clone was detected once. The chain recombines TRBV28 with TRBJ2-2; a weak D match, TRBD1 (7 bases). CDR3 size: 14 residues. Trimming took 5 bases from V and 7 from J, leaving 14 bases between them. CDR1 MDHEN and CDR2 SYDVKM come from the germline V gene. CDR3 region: CASSDRGRGGELFF. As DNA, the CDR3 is TGTGCCAGCAGTGATAGGGGGCGGGGCGGGGAGCTGTTTTTT.

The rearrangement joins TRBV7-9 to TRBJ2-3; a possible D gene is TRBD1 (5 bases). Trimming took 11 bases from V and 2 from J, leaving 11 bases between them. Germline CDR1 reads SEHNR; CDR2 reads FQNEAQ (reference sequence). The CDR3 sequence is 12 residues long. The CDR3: CAGAFFTDTQYF. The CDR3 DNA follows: TGTGCCGGGGCTTTCTTCACAGATACGCAGTATTTT.

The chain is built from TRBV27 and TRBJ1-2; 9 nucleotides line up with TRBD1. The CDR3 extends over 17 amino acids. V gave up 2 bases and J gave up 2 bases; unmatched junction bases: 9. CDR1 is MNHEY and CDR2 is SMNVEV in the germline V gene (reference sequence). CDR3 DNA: TGTGCCAGCAGTTTAAGACAGGGGGGTAGTAAGAACTATGGCTACACCTTC. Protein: CASSLRQGGSKNYGYTF.

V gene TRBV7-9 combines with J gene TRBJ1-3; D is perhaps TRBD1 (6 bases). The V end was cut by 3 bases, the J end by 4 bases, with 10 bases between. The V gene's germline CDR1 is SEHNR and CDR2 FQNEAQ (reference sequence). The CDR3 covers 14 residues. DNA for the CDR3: TGTGCCAGCAGCTTCACCGGGACAGGAAACACCATATATTTT. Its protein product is CASSFTGTGNTIYF.

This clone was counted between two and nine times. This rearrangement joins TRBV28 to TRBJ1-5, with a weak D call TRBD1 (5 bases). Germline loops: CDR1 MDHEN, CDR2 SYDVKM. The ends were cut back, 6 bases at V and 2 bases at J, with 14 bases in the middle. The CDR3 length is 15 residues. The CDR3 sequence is CASRTSGLGNQPQHF. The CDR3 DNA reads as TGTGCCAGCAGGACGTCAGGGTTAGGCAATCAGCCCCAGCATTTT.

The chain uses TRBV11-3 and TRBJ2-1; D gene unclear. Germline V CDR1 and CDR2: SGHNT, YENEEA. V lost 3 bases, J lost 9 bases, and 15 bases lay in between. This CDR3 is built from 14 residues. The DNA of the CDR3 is TGTGCCAGCAGCTTCACCCCAACTTTGAGTGAGCAGTTCTTC. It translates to CASSFTPTLSEQFF. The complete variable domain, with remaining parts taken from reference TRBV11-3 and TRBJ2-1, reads EAGVVQSPRYKIIEKKQPVAFWCNPISGHNTLYWYLQNLGQGPELLIRYENEEAVDDSQLPKDRFSAERLKGVDSTLKIQPAELGDSAVYLCASSFTPTLSEQFFGPGTRLTVL.

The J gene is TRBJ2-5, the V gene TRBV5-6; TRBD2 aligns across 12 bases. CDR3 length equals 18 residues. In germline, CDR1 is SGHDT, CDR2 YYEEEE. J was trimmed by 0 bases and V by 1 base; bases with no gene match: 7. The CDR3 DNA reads TGTGCCAGCAGCTTGATAACTAGCGGGGGGCCTAACCAAGAGACCCAGTACTTC. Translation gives CASSLITSGGPNQETQYF.

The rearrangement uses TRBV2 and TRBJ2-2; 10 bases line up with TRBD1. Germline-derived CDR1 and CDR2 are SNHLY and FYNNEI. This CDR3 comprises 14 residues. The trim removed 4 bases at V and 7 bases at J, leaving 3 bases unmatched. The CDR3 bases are TGTGCCAGCAGTGGACAGGGGGCCATCGGGGAGCTGTTTTTT. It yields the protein CASSGQGAIGELFF.

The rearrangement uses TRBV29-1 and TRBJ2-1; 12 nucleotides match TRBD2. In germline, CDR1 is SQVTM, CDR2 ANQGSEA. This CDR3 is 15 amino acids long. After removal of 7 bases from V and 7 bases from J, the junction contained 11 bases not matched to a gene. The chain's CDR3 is CSERVLAGGLNEQFF. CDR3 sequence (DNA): TGCAGCGAAAGGGTACTAGCGGGAGGACTTAATGAGCAGTTCTTC.